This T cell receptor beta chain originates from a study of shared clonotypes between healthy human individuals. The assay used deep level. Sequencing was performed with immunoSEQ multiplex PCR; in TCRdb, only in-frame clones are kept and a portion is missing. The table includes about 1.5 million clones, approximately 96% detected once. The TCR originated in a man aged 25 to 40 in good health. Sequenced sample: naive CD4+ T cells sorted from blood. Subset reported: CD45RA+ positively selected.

CDR3 residues: CASSYERIYGYTF. DNA of the CDR3: TGTGCCAGCAGTTACGAGAGAATCTATGGCTACACCTTC. The chain combines TRBV6-5 with TRBJ1-2, with D unresolved. The CDR3 runs 13 residues. Germline CDR1 MNHEY, CDR2 SVGAGI. V was pared by 2 bases and J by 4 bases, with 8 bases between.